The clone carrying this TCR beta chain was picked up many times. The target antigen is unknown. The length of the CDR3 is 13 residues. Per the germline V gene, CDR1 is SGHVS and CDR2 is FQNEAQ. V lost 10 bases and J 8 bases, leaving 18 bases between the germline ends. Each CDR3 protein is one row after TCRdb ran MiXCR on the 5' RACE reads. This table holds about 130,000 distinct CDR3 sequences, about an eighth found once. The sample originates from a study of CD8 T cells in ankylosing spondylitis. Whole-study results and caveats: CD8+ disease-linked clones were present at relatively low frequencies in blood. There was reportedly significant enrichment of clones that were disease-linked in matched ankylosing spondylitis synovial fluid. Blood of patients with ankylosing spondylitis appeared to be characterized by a TCR beta motif of eight highly homologous variants.

The specimen was blood, either unsorted or a sorted T cell fraction (not recorded which). This sequence originates from a female donor with ankylosing spondylitis or in good health (not recorded which). The V gene is TRBV7-8, the J gene TRBJ2-1, with no clear D. CDR3 DNA sequence: TGTGCCACCCTTAGAGGTGCGAGCGATGAGCAGTTCTTC. Amino acids: CATLRGASDEQFF.